Following are 6 T cell receptor beta chains from one sample sequenced in a study of T cells of healthy individuals. MiXCR, run by TCRdb on the 5' RACE reads, gives a single entry per CDR3 protein. The sample holds about 53,000 distinct CDR3 sequences, around 15% seen once. All receptors derive from a human donor in good health.

In this sample, this clonotype turned up a few times. The rearrangement links TRBV29-1 to TRBJ2-7; D assignment may be TRBD1 or TRBD2 (6 bases each). The CDR3 is 15 residues long. V gave up 4 bases and J gave up 5 bases, with 21 bases separating them. Per the germline V gene, CDR1 is SQVTM and CDR2 is ANQGSEA. The CDR3 sequence: CSVVGGPGIWDEQYF. The CDR3 DNA reads as TGCAGCGTTGTAGGGGGGCCAGGGATTTGGGACGAGCAGTACTTC.

This clonotype has only a few counts. V is TRBV5-1 and J is TRBJ1-1; D might be TRBD1 (5 bases). The CDR3 loop spans 17 amino acids. The germline gives CDR1 SGHRS, CDR2 YFSETQ. Trimming cost V 6 bases and J 3 bases, with 24 bases left between them. The CDR3 loop is CASTSTVGGSKHTEAFF. The DNA for the CDR3 is TGCGCCAGCACCTCGACGGTCGGGGGATCGAAGCACACTGAAGCTTTCTTT. Based on the CDR3 plus reference TRBV5-1 and TRBJ1-1, the full variable domain is KAGVTQTPRYLIKTRGQQVTLSCSPISGHRSVSWYQQTPGQGLQFLFEYFSETQRNKGNFPGRFSGRQFSNSRSEMNVSTLELGDSALYLCASTSTVGGSKHTEAFFGQGTRLTVV.

This clonotype occurred a few times. V is TRBV4-1 and J is TRBJ2-6, with D unclear. V lost 0 bases and J 0 bases, leaving 18 bases between the germline ends. The CDR3 runs 20 residues. From germline, CDR1 is MGHRA and CDR2 YSYEKL. The CDR3 coding sequence is TGCGCCAGCAGCCAAGATCTTCCGGCCCACCTCAGCTCTGGGGCCAACGTCCTGACTTTC. Translation gives CASSQDLPAHLSSGANVLTF.

This clonotype has ten or more counts. This sequence joins TRBV3-2 and TRBJ1-5. TRBV3-2 represents a pseudogene. There are 15 residues in the CDR3. CDR3 nucleotides: TGTGCCAGCCGCTACCAGGTAAATAGCAATCAGCCCCAGCATTTT. This sequence encodes CASRYQVNSNQPQHF.

The J gene is TRBJ2-3, the V gene TRBV9; D is undetermined. V gave up 4 bases and J gave up 4 bases, with 10 bases separating them. The CDR3 has 13 residues. Germline CDR1 is SGDLS and CDR2 is YYNGEE. The CDR3 nucleotides read TGTGCCAGCAGCCCCCAGGTGGCAGATACGCAGTATTTT. It is translated as CASSPQVADTQYF.

The chain uses TRBV5-1 and TRBJ1-6, with D perhaps TRBD1 (5 bases). V was pared by 1 base and J by 7 bases, with 12 bases between. The CDR3 length is 15 residues. Germline CDR1 and CDR2: SGHRS and YFSETQ. CDR3 nucleotide sequence: TGCGCCAGCAGCTTGAGGTCGGGGCTCAATTCACCCCTCCACTTT. Its translation is CASSLRSGLNSPLHF. Supplemented by reference TRBV5-1 and TRBJ1-6, the full variable domain reads KAGVTQTPRYLIKTRGQQVTLSCSPISGHRSVSWYQQTPGQGLQFLFEYFSETQRNKGNFPGRFSGRQFSNSRSEMNVSTLELGDSALYLCASSLRSGLNSPLHFGNGTRLTVT.